This T cell receptor beta chain comes out of a study of molecular identifiers for immune sequencing clone quantification. This clonotype came up many times. TCRdb re-called the PCR reads with MiXCR, one entry per CDR3 protein. The sample includes hundreds of thousands of distinct CDR3 sequences, just under 20% of them seen just once. This TCR came from a human donor in good health. Some libraries in this study had Jurkat cell RNA spiked in. The sample taken for sequencing was naive CD8+ T cells from blood, with Jurkat cell RNA spiked in. This sample's subset: FACS-sorted CD8+CD4-CCR7+CD45RA+ naive T cells.

Here the CDR3 reads CASSTGTGGETQYF. The CDR3 DNA is TGTGCCAGCAGTACAGGGACCGGGGGGGAGACCCAGTACTTC. V usage is TRBV12-3 or TRBV12-4 and J usage is TRBJ2-5, with a tentative D call TRBD2 (7 bases). The CDR3 has 14 residues. V lost 5 bases to trimming and J lost 5 bases, with 15 bases between them.